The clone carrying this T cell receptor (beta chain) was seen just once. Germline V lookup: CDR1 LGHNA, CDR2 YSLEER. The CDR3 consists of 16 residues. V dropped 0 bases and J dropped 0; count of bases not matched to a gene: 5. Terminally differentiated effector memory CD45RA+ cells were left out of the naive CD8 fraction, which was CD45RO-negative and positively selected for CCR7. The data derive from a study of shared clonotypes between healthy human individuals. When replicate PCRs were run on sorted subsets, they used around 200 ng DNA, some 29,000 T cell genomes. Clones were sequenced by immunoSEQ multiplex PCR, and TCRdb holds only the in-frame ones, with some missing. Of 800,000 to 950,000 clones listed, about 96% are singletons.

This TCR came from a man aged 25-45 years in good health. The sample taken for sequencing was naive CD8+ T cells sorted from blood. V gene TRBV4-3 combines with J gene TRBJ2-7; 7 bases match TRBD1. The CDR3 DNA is TGCGCCAGCAGCCAAGATCTTAGGGGGCCCTCCTACGAGCAGTACTTC. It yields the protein CASSQDLRGPSYEQYF.